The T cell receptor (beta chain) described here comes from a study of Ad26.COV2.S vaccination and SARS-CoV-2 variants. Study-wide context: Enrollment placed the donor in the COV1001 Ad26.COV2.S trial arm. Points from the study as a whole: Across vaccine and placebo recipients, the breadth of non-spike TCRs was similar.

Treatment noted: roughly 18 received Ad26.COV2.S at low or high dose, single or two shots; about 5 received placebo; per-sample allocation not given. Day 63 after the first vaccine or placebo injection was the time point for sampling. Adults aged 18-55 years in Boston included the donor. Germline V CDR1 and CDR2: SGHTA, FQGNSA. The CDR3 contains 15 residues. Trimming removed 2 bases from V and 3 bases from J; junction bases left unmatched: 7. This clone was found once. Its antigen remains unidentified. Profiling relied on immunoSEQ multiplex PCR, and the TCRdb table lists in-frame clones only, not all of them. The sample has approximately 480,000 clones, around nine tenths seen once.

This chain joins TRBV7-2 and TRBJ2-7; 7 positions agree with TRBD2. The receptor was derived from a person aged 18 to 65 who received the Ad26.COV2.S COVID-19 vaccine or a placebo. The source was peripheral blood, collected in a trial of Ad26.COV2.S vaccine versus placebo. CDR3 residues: CASSLSAGPDYEQYF. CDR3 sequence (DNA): TGTGCCAGCAGCTTATCAGCGGGGCCCGACTACGAGCAGTACTTC.